These 10 T cell receptor beta chains came from one sample sequenced in a study of PD-1 blockade in classical Hodgkin lymphoma. The assay was immunoSEQ multiplex PCR, and TCRdb's table has in-frame clones only and misses some. This repertoire shows approximately 25,000 clones, roughly three quarters found once; its top ten account for 2.5% to 3.5%. All patients relapsed after autologous stem cell transplantation, and brentuximab vedotin exposure varied. This specimen consisted of peripheral blood mononuclear cells (PBMCs), obtained at baseline. Receptors originate from a human donor with classical Hodgkin lymphoma.

This clone has a single count. This sequence joins TRBV7-8 and TRBJ1-2; D unclear. CDR1 is SGHVS and CDR2 is FQNEAQ in the germline V gene. The CDR3 extends over 15 amino acids. Trimming took 3 bases from V and 0 from J, leaving 11 bases between them. The CDR3 sequence: CASSFSDATNYGYTF. CDR3 coding DNA: TGTGCCAGCAGCTTTTCGGACGCCACTAACTATGGCTACACCTTC.

This clone ranks as medium-sized (0.01 to 0.1%). At one boundary the junction diverges from the germline segment, which might be a read error. This rearrangement joins TRBV6-1 to TRBJ1-6, with 8 bases that match TRBD1. CDR3 length: 17 residues. The germline CDR1 and CDR2 sequences are MNHNS and SASEGT. The CDR3 nucleotides are TGTGCCAGCAGCGAAGGACAGGGTACCCGATATAATTCACCCCTCCACTTT. Translated: CASSEGQGTRYNSPLHF.

The V gene is TRBV4-3, the J gene TRBJ2-5, with 12 positions matching TRBD2. The trim removed 2 bases at V and 11 bases at J, leaving 9 bases unmatched. This CDR3 comprises 15 residues. Germline V gene data show CDR1 as LGHNA and CDR2 as YSLEER. CDR3 region: CASSQRTSGASQQYF. Here the CDR3 DNA reads TGCGCCAGCAGCCAACGGACTAGCGGGGCCTCCCAGCAGTACTTC.

The J gene is TRBJ2-1, the V gene TRBV19; no clear D. This CDR3 has 12 amino acids. The ends were cut back, 6 bases at V and 7 bases at J, with 10 bases in the middle. The germline gives CDR1 LNHDA, CDR2 SQIVND (reference sequence). The CDR3 nucleotides read TGTGCCAGTAGGGGAATAGGGAATGAGCAGTTCTTC. Its translation: CASRGIGNEQFF.

CDR3 residues: CASSQGDGEEGTDTQYF. DNA of the CDR3: TGCGCCAGCAGCCAAGGCGACGGAGAAGAAGGCACAGATACGCAGTATTTT. The V gene is TRBV4-1, the J gene TRBJ2-3; D not certain. CDR3 length: 17 residues. The germline V gene encodes CDR1 MGHRA and CDR2 YSYEKL. V was clipped by 1 base and J by 1 base, with 15 bases between them.

This clone was seen more than once but under ten times. The V call is TRBV5-4, the J call TRBJ2-5, with D maybe TRBD1 (6 bases). This CDR3 spans 16 amino acids. Germline assignment: CDR1 SGHNT and CDR2 YYREEE (reference sequence). V was pared by 2 bases and J by 1 base, with 15 bases between. The CDR3 bases are TGTGCCAGCAGCTTTGGGGGCCGGCTGGGCCAAGAGACCCAGTACTTC. It is translated as CASSFGGRLGQETQYF.

This clone has just one count. The rearrangement uses TRBV9 and TRBJ2-1; D might be TRBD2 (5 bases). The germline CDR1 and CDR2 sequences are SGDLS and YYNGEE. This CDR3 region has 17 residues. Trimming pared 0 bases from V and 9 bases from J, leaving 22 bases between. Here the CDR3 reads CASSVASDYGAGGEQFF. Here the CDR3 DNA reads TGTGCCAGCAGCGTAGCTTCTGACTACGGCGCCGGTGGTGAGCAGTTCTTC.

On this clone itself: Other DNA sequences in this sample translate to the same CDR3. This chain connects TRBV7-9 to TRBJ1-5; D is uncertain. Germline values: CDR1 SEHNR, CDR2 FQNEAQ (reference sequence). This CDR3 is 12 amino acids long. V was pared by 5 bases and J by 0 bases, with 2 bases between. The CDR3 spells CASSVSNQPQHF. CDR3 coding DNA: TGTGCCAGCAGCGTTAGCAATCAGCCCCAGCATTTT.

This clone turned up a few times. This chain uses TRBV19 with TRBJ2-3, with 12 positions matching TRBD2. The germline CDR1 and CDR2 sequences are LNHDA and SQIVND (reference sequence). The CDR3 spans 18 residues. Germline trimming cut 4 bases from V and 6 bases from J; bases unmatched to any gene: 14. CDR3 nucleotides: TGTGCCAGTAGTACGCTAGCGGGGGGGCTGGAAGGAGTGGATACGCAGTATTTT. Translation: CASSTLAGGLEGVDTQYF.

In DNA, the CDR3 is TGTGCCAGCTACGGACTCCCGCCAGGGTCGAGCTCCTACAATGAGCAGTTCTTC. Translated, it gives CASYGLPPGSSSYNEQFF. The chain carries TRBV2 and TRBJ2-1; D may correspond to TRBD1 or TRBD2 (5 bases each). The length of the CDR3 is 18 residues. The ends were cut back, 8 bases at V and 0 bases at J, with 23 bases in the middle. Germline CDR1 reads SNHLY; CDR2 reads FYNNEI.